Below are 12 T cell receptor beta chains sequenced from a single sample in a study of T cell responses to AZD1222 COVID-19 vaccine. Measured with immunoSEQ multiplex PCR; TCRdb has only the in-frame clones, and not every one. Of about 120,000 clones in the sample, about 86% were seen once. This material consisted of peripheral blood, taken 28 days after the second AZD1222 dose. The receptor set was obtained from an adult who received the AZD1222 COVID-19 vaccine.

The chain uses TRBV7-9 and TRBJ1-5; 7 positions agree with TRBD1. The CDR3 length is 15 residues. Germline CDR1 is SEHNR and CDR2 is FQNEAQ (reference sequence). Trimming took 4 bases from V and 0 from J; bases not matched to a gene: 3. CDR3 sequence reads: CASSSTGHSNQPQHF. The CDR3 region has the DNA TGTGCCAGCAGCTCGACAGGGCATAGCAATCAGCCCCAGCATTTT.

This sequence joins TRBV2 and TRBJ2-7, with D unclear. The CDR3 is 12 residues long. Germline V lookup: CDR1 SNHLY, CDR2 FYNNEI. Trimming left V 4 bases short and J 1 base short, with 5 bases between. The CDR3 reads CASSGGSYEQYF. The DNA of the CDR3 is TGTGCCAGCAGTGGAGGTTCCTACGAGCAGTACTTC. Looking up the rest from reference TRBV2 and TRBJ2-7 gives the full variable domain: EPEVTQTPSHQVTQMGQEVILRCVPISNHLYFYWYRQILGQKVEFLVSFYNNEISEKSEIFDDQFSVERPDGSNFTLKIRSTKLEDSAMYFCASSGGSYEQYFGPGTRLTVT.

This chain links TRBV3-1 (or the pseudogene TRBV3-2) with TRBJ1-1; unclear D gene. This CDR3 is built from 14 residues. Between the trimmed V and J ends, which lost 0 bases and 1 base, there was a span of 6 bases. The germline gives CDR1 LGHDT, CDR2 YNNKEL (reference sequence). As DNA, the CDR3 is TGTGCCAGCAGCCAAGACGCGGCGAACACTGAAGCTTTCTTT. As protein: CASSQDAANTEAFF.

The chain is built from TRBV29-1 and TRBJ2-1; 9 nucleotides line up with TRBD1. CDR1 is SQVTM, CDR2 ANQGSEA, per germline. The CDR3 loop spans 12 amino acids. V lost 7 bases to trimming and J lost 6 bases; unmatched junction nucleotides: 4. CDR3 nucleotide sequence: TGCAGCGGGGGGACAGGGAGCAATGAGCAGTTCTTC. As protein: CSGGTGSNEQFF.

The chain employs TRBV7-9 and TRBJ1-1; 7 bases are shared with TRBD1. Per germline, CDR1 SEHNR and CDR2 FQNEAQ (reference sequence). The J segment lost 4 bases and the V segment lost 0 bases, leaving 2 bases of the junction unmatched. This CDR3 comprises 14 residues. The chain's CDR3 is CASSLARGSTEAFF. In nucleotides, the CDR3 is TGTGCCAGCAGCTTAGCCAGGGGGTCCACTGAAGCTTTCTTT.

The V gene is TRBV20-1, the J gene TRBJ2-5, with D unclear. Deletions cut 4 bases from V and 0 bases from J, with 3 bases between. Germline V lookup: CDR1 DFQATT, CDR2 SNEGSKA (reference sequence). The CDR3 is made up of 11 amino acids. The CDR3 loop is CSATHQETQYF. The CDR3 DNA sequence: TGCAGTGCTACACACCAAGAGACCCAGTACTTC.

This clone was detected once. This rearrangement joins TRBV7-8 to TRBJ2-2; 10 nucleotides align to TRBD1. The CDR3 runs 16 residues. V gave up 7 bases and J gave up 4 bases; unmatched junction bases: 9. Germline V gene data show CDR1 as SGHVS and CDR2 as FQNEAQ. This CDR3 is CASTLRDRGSTGELFF. DNA of the CDR3: TGTGCCAGCACCCTCCGGGACAGGGGTAGCACCGGGGAGCTGTTTTTT. The whole variable domain, filled in from reference TRBV7-8 and TRBJ2-2, reads GAGVSQSPRYKVAKRGQDVALRCDPISGHVSLFWYQQALGQGPEFLTYFQNEAQLDKSGLPSDRFFAERPEGSVSTLKIQRTQQEDSAVYLCASTLRDRGSTGELFFGEGSRLTVL.

The chain joins TRBV5-4 to TRBJ2-5, with D unresolved. The V gene's germline CDR1 is SGHNT and CDR2 YYREEE (reference sequence). Trimming took 4 bases from V and 2 from J, leaving 3 bases between them. CDR3 size: 11 residues. The CDR3 sequence: CASSQQETQYF. The CDR3 DNA sequence: TGTGCCAGCAGCCAACAAGAGACCCAGTACTTC.

The rearrangement joins TRBV2 to TRBJ1-6; perhaps TRBD1 as D (5 bases). The CDR3 consists of 20 residues. CDR1 and CDR2 (germline): SNHLY, FYNNEI. V lost 6 bases and J lost 9, with 33 bases in between. The CDR3 here is CASRPMGLSGLLKGASPLHF. The CDR3 region has the DNA TGTGCCAGCAGACCCATGGGGCTATCTGGCCTCCTTAAAGGTGCTTCACCCCTCCACTTT.

This clone appeared a single time. The chain combines TRBV9 with TRBJ1-2; D call uncertain. Germline V gene lookup returns CDR1 SGDLS and CDR2 YYNGEE. V lost 0 bases to trimming and J lost 2 bases, with 8 bases between them. CDR3 length equals 14 residues. In nucleotides, the CDR3 is TGTGCCAGCAGCGTAGGGGAACTAAACTATGGCTACACCTTC. Translation gives CASSVGELNYGYTF.

This clone was seen just once. The chain employs TRBV9 and TRBJ1-5; weak D call: TRBD1 (5 bases). Germline V gives CDR1 SGDLS, CDR2 YYNGEE. The CDR3 is 17 amino acids. The V end was cut by 3 bases, the J end by 0 bases, with 16 bases between. CDR3 DNA: TGTGCCAGCAGCGCCGGGGACGGGAAATATAGCAATCAGCCCCAGCATTTT. This translates into CASSAGDGKYSNQPQHF.

This chain uses TRBV5-6 with TRBJ1-1; D remains unclear. Trimming removed 1 base from V and 2 bases from J, with 6 bases in between. Germline CDR1 reads SGHDT; CDR2 reads YYEEEE. The CDR3 is 13 residues long. The CDR3 reads CASSLNPNTEAFF. CDR3 DNA sequence: TGTGCCAGCAGCTTGAACCCTAACACTGAAGCTTTCTTT.